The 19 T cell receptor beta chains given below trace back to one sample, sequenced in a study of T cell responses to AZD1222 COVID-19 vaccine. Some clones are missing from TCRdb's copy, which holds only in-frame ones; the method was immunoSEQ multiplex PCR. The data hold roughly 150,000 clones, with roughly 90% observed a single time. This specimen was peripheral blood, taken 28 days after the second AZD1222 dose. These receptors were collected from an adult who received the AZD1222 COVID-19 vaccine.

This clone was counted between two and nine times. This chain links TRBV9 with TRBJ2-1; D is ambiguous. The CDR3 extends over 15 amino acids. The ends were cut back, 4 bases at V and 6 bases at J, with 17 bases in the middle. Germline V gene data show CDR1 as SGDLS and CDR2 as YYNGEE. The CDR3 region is CASSSRLELLNEQFF. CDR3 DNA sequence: TGTGCCAGCAGCTCCAGACTGGAATTGCTCAATGAGCAGTTCTTC.

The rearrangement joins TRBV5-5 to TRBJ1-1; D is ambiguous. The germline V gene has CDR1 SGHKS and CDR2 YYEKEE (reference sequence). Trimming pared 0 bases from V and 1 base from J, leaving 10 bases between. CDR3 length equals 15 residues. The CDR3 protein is CASSLAPAWNTEAFF. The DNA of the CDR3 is TGTGCCAGCAGCTTGGCACCAGCTTGGAACACTGAAGCTTTCTTT.

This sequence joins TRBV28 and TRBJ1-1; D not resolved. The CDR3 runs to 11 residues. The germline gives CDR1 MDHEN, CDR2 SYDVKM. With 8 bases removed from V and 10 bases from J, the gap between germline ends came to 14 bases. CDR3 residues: CASVAGMRAFF. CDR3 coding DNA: TGTGCCAGCGTAGCGGGGATGCGAGCTTTCTTT.

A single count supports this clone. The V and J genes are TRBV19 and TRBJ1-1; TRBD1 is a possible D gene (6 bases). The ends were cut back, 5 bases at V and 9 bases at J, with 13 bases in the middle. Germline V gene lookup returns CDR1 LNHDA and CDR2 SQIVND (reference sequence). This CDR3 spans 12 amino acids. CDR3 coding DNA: TGTGCCAGTAGTCCAAGGACAGAAAAAGCTTTCTTT. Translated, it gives CASSPRTEKAFF.

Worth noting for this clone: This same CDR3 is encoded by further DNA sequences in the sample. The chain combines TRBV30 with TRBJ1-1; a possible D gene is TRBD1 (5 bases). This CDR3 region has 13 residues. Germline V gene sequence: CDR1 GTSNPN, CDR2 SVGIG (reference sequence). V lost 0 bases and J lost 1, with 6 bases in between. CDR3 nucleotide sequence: TGTGCCTGGAGTGTTCAGGGGAACACTGAAGCTTTCTTT. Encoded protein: CAWSVQGNTEAFF.

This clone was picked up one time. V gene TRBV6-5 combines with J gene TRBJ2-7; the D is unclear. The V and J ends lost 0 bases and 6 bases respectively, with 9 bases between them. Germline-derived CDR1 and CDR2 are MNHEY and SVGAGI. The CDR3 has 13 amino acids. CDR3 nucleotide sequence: TGTGCCAGCAGTTACTCGTGGGTGAGCGAGCAGTACTTC. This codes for CASSYSWVSEQYF.

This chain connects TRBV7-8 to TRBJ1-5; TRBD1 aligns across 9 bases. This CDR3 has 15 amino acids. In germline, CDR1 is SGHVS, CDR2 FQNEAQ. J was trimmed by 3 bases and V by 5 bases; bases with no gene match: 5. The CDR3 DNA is TGTGCCAGCAGCGACGGACAGGGGAACAATCAGCCCCAGCATTTT. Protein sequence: CASSDGQGNNQPQHF.

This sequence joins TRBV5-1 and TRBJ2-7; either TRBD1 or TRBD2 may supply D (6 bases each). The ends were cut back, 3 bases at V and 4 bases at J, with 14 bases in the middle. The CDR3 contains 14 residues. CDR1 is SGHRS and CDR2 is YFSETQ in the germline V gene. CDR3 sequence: CASSSTQGGYEQYF. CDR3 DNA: TGCGCCAGCAGCTCGACCCAAGGGGGGTACGAGCAGTACTTC.

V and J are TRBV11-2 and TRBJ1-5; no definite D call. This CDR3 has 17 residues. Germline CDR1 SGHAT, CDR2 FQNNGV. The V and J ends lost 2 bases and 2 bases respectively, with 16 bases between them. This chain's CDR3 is CASSLSGQGLGNQPQHF. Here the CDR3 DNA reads TGTGCCAGCAGCTTAAGCGGCCAAGGGTTGGGCAATCAGCCCCAGCATTTT.

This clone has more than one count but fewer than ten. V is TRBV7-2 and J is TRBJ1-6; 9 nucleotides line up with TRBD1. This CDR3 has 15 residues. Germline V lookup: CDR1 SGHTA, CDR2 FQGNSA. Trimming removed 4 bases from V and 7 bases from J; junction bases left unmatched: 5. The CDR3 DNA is TGTGCCAGCAGCTCAGCCGGGACAGGGAATTCACCCCTCCACTTT. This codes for CASSSAGTGNSPLHF. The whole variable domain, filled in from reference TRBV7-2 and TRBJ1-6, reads GAGVSQSPSNKVTEKGKDVELRCDPISGHTALYWYRQSLGQGLEFLIYFQGNSAPDKSGLPSDRFSAERTGGSVSTLTIQRTQQEDSAVYLCASSSAGTGNSPLHFGNGTRLTVT.

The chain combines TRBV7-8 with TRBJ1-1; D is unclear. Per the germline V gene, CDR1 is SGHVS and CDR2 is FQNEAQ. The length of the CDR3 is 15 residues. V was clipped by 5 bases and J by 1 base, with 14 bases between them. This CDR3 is CASSPIGAGNTEAFF. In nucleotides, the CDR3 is TGTGCCAGCAGCCCGATAGGTGCAGGGAACACTGAAGCTTTCTTT.

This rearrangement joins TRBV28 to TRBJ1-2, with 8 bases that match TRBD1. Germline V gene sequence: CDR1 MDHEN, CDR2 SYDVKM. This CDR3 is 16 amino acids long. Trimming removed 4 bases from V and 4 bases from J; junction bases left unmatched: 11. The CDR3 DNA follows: TGTGCCAGCAGTTCGTTACAGGGGGTTATGGTCTATGGCTACACCTTC. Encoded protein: CASSSLQGVMVYGYTF.

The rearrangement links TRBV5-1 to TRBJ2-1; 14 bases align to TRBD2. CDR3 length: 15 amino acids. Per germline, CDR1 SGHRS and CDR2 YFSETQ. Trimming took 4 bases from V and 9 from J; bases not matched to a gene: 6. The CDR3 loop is CASSRDGTSGSEQFF. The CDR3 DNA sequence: TGCGCCAGCAGCAGGGACGGGACTAGCGGGAGTGAGCAGTTCTTC.

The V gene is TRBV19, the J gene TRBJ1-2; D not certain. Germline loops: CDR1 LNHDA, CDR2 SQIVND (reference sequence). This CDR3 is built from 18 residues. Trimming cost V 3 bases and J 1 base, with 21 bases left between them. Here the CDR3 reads CASSILPDRGIGNYGYTF. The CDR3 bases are TGTGCCAGTAGTATTTTACCGGACCGAGGCATCGGTAACTATGGCTACACCTTC.

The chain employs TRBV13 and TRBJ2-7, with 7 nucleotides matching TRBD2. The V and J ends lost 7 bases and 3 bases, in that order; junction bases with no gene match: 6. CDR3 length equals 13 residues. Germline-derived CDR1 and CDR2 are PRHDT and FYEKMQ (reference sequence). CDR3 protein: CASTRSGNYEQYF. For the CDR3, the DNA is TGTGCCAGCACCCGGAGCGGGAACTACGAGCAGTACTTC.

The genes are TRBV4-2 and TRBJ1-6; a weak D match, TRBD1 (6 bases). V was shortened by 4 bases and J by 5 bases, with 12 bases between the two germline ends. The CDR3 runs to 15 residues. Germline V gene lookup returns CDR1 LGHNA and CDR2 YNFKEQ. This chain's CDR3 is CASSRRDIDNSPLHF. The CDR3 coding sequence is TGTGCCAGCAGCCGACGGGACATAGATAATTCACCCCTCCACTTT.

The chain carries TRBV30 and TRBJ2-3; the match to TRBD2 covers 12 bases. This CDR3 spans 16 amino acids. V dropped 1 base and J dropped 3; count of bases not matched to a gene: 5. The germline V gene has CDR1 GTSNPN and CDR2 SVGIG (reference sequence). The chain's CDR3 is CAWSALTSGRTDTQYF. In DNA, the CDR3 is TGTGCCTGGAGTGCCCTCACTAGCGGGAGGACAGATACGCAGTATTTT.

CDR3 residues: CASNLDRDSPLHF. The DNA of the CDR3 is TGTGCCAGCAACCTCGACAGGGATTCACCCCTCCACTTT. The chain employs TRBV6-5 and TRBJ1-6; 7 nucleotides agree with TRBD1. Germline CDR1 MNHEY, CDR2 SVGAGI. This CDR3 has 13 amino acids. The V and J ends lost 7 bases and 8 bases, in that order; junction bases with no gene match: 5.

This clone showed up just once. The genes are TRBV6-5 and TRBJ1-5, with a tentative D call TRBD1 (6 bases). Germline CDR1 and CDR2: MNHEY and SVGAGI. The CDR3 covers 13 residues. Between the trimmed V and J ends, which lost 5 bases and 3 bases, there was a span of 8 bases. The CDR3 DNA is TGTGCCAGCAGTACAGGGTTCAATCAGCCCCAGCATTTT. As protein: CASSTGFNQPQHF.